The clone carrying this T cell receptor (beta chain) is deemed medium-sized. The antigen is unknown. MiXCR was run by TCRdb on the reads, yielding one entry per CDR3 protein. The table has some 920,000 distinct CDR3 sequences, approximately 31% seen once. These data are taken from a study of T cell repertoires in cytomegalovirus infection. Study-level findings and limits: Frequencies of public TCR beta families were cumulated, and this identified carriers of CMV plus the relevant HLA.

Germline V lookup: CDR1 SEHNR, CDR2 FQNEAQ (reference sequence). The J segment lost 5 bases and the V segment lost 3 bases, leaving 4 bases of the junction unmatched. The CDR3 consists of 13 residues. The chain links TRBV7-9 to TRBJ2-7; 7 bases match TRBD1. The specimen comprised cultured CD8+ T cells from PBMCs, sampled from culture after CMV antigen stimulation. This clonotype was obtained from a human donor in good health (CMV status not recorded). Some clones in this sample may be carry-over from other donors' samples. The CDR3 sequence is CASSFTGVHEQYF. The CDR3 DNA follows: TGTGCCAGCAGCTTCACAGGGGTTCACGAGCAGTACTTC.